This T cell receptor beta chain is from a study of early T cells in non-severe SARS-CoV-2 infection. Study outcomes and limitations: Matching against VDJdb likely underestimated virus-specific expansions, favoring anti-spike CD8.

V lost 5 bases to trimming and J lost 6 bases, with 20 bases between them. CDR3 length equals 15 residues. Germline CDR1 SGHTA, CDR2 FQGTGA. Unique molecular identifiers (one per individual cDNA molecule) were attached. TCRdb re-derived calls from the 5' RACE reads in MiXCR, one entry per CDR3 protein. The sample lists around 80,000 distinct CDR3 sequences, less than 15% seen once, with roughly 6% in the top ten. This clonotype was detected only a few times. The antigen is unknown. Sequencing was done on a sample of whole blood. This chain connects TRBV7-3 to TRBJ2-7, with D maybe TRBD1 (6 bases). This sequence originates from an adult who was a healthcare worker with PCR-confirmed SARS-CoV-2 infection or an uninfected control (not recorded which). The CDR3 coding sequence is TGTGCCAGCAGCCCAGTCGGGCAGGGGATAGGCGAGCAGTACTTC. Protein sequence: CASSPVGQGIGEQYF. The entire variable domain, with the rest obtained from reference TRBV7-3 and TRBJ2-7, is as follows: GAGVSQTPSNKVTEKGKYVELRCDPISGHTALYWYRQSLGQGPEFLIYFQGTGAADDSGLPNDRFFAVRPEGSVSTLKIQRTERGDSAVYLCASSPVGQGIGEQYFGPGTRLTVT.